These T cell receptor beta chains were read from a single sample in a study of blood T cell repertoires in COVID-19. Clones were read by immunoSEQ multiplex PCR, and TCRdb kept only the in-frame ones, dropping some. The repertoire has hundreds of thousands of clones, around 90% of them found once; the top ten carry over 0.2%. The material sequenced was peripheral blood. These receptors were obtained from a woman aged 18-35 years with acute or convalescent COVID-19. CDR3s include the opening cysteine and the closing phenylalanine or tryptophan. Each record gives: CDR3 length, clone size, J gene, D gene, V gene, CDR3 protein, CDR3 DNA. A D gene is named only where the DNA matches it firmly. Clone size, where shown, is once, few, many, or a class for clones that have expanded.

16 few TRBJ2-1 TRBD1 TRBV2 CASRGPGQGNGDEQFF TGTGCCAGCAGGGGTCCGGGACAGGGTAATGGTGATGAGCAGTTCTTC
14 NA TRBJ1-2 TRBD1 TRBV19 CASSGGQGRFGYTF TGTGCCAGTAGTGGGGGACAGGGACGCTTTGGCTACACCTTC
12 NA TRBJ1-1 TRBD1 TRBV3-1/TRBV3-2 CASSYRGTEAFF TGTGCCAGCAGCTACAGGGGCACTGAAGCTTTCTTT
14 NA TRBJ2-7 NA TRBV9 CASSVGPRTYEQYF TGTGCCAGCAGCGTAGGGCCCCGAACCTACGAGCAGTACTTC
17 NA TRBJ1-1 NA TRBV11-2 CASSPALGGLGDTEAFF TGTGCCAGCAGCCCCGCGTTGGGGGGGCTGGGCGACACTGAAGCTTTCTTT
13 NA TRBJ1-2 TRBD1 TRBV29-1 CSVVQGDNYGYTF TGCAGCGTGGTACAGGGGGACAACTATGGCTACACCTTC
16 NA TRBJ1-3 NA TRBV4-1 CASSQVAGASGNTIYF TGCGCCAGCAGCCAAGTCGCAGGGGCCTCTGGAAACACCATATATTTT
15 once TRBJ1-1 TRBD1 TRBV9 CASSVGGTGVTEAFF TGTGCCAGCAGCGTAGGCGGGACAGGCGTGACTGAAGCTTTCTTT
13 NA TRBJ1-2 NA TRBV9 CASSVQGNYGYTF TGTGCCAGCAGCGTGCAGGGGAACTATGGCTACACCTTC
16 NA TRBJ2-1 TRBD2 TRBV5-1 CASSLLAGGFSNEQFF TGCGCCAGCAGCTTACTAGCGGGGGGTTTTAGCAATGAGCAGTTCTTC
12 NA TRBJ2-2 NA TRBV2 CARAEGAGELFF TGTGCCAGGGCGGAAGGGGCCGGGGAGCTGTTTTTT
14 NA TRBJ1-2 TRBD1 TRBV25-1 CASSEFHAGQPATF TGTGCCAGCAGTGAATTTCACGCGGGACAGCCCGCCACCTTC
17 once TRBJ2-3 NA TRBV4-1 CASSQEPTAAAGDTQYF TGCGCCAGCAGCCAAGAGCCCACCGCGGCGGCCGGAGATACGCAGTATTTT
13 NA TRBJ1-1 NA TRBV6-4 CASSEGENTEAFF TGTGCCAGCAGTGAAGGGGAGAACACTGAAGCTTTCTTT
18 NA TRBJ1-6 TRBD1 TRBV14 CASSPRRWRRGGGSPLHF TGTGCCAGCAGCCCAAGGAGGTGGAGAAGAGGGGGCGGGTCACCCCTCCACTTT
13 NA TRBJ2-7 NA TRBV30 CAWNDRRAYEQYF TGTGCCTGGAATGACAGGCGGGCCTACGAGCAGTACTTC
14 NA TRBJ2-7 TRBD1 TRBV25-1 CASSRTGSSYEQYF TGTGCCAGCTCCCGGACAGGGTCCTCCTACGAGCAGTACTTC
13 NA TRBJ1-1 NA TRBV6-4 CASRQQLNTEAFF TGTGCCAGCAGACAACAGCTGAACACTGAAGCTTTCTTT
12 NA TRBJ1-2 TRBD1 TRBV19 CASSINRGTYTF TGTGCCAGTAGTATCAACAGGGGGACTTACACCTTC
16 NA TRBJ1-4 NA TRBV4-3 CASSHALVGRGEKLFF TGCGCCAGCAGCCATGCTTTAGTAGGGAGGGGTGAAAAACTGTTTTTT
18 NA TRBJ1-1 NA TRBV21-1 CASSSTFDRARRPTEAFF TGTGCCAGCAGCTCCACCTTCGACAGGGCAAGAAGGCCCACTGAAGCTTTCTTT
15 NA TRBJ1-2 TRBD1 TRBV19 CASSIETGPPYGYTF TGTGCCAGTAGTATAGAGACAGGGCCACCCTATGGCTACACCTTC
16 NA TRBJ2-3 TRBD2 TRBV3-1/TRBV3-2 CASSNRLAGATDTQYF TGTGCCAGCAGCAATAGACTAGCGGGAGCCACAGATACGCAGTATTTT
16 few TRBJ2-6 NA TRBV4-3 CASSQEYVSGANVLTF TGCGCCAGCAGCCAAGAATATGTCTCTGGGGCCAACGTCCTGACTTTC
16 NA TRBJ2-1 TRBD2 TRBV27 CASSSPSGVLSNEQFF TGTGCCAGCAGTTCCCCTAGCGGGGTATTATCTAATGAGCAGTTCTTC
17 NA TRBJ1-6 NA TRBV6-2/TRBV6-3 CASSYRTGSPFRSPLHF TGTGCCAGCAGTTACAGAACAGGGAGTCCCTTTCGTTCACCCCTCCACTTT
13 few TRBJ1-6 NA TRBV7-8 CASSSQTGSPLHF TGTGCCAGCAGTTCACAAACGGGATCACCCCTCCACTTT
13 NA TRBJ1-1 NA TRBV4-3 CASSQVFETEAFF TGCGCCAGCAGCCAGGTGTTCGAGACTGAAGCTTTCTTT
17 NA TRBJ2-4 TRBD1 TRBV7-2 CASSITGQGATKNIQYF TGTGCCAGCAGCATTACGGGACAGGGGGCGACGAAAAACATTCAGTACTTC
15 NA TRBJ2-3 TRBD1 TRBV6-4 CASSADRGRADTQYF TGTGCCAGCAGTGCGGACAGGGGAAGGGCAGATACGCAGTATTTT
15 NA TRBJ2-2 TRBD2 TRBV24-1 CATSGGMYDTGELFF TGTGCCACCTCGGGGGGGATGTACGACACCGGGGAGCTGTTTTTT
15 once TRBJ1-5 NA TRBV27 CASSLPGIGNQPQHF TGTGCCAGCAGTCTCCCGGGAATTGGGAATCAGCCCCAGCATTTT
15 NA TRBJ1-2 NA TRBV4-3 CASSQDTGYRYGYTF TGCGCCAGCAGCCAAGATACAGGGTACCGCTATGGCTACACCTTC
14 NA TRBJ1-2 NA TRBV6-5 CASSYSDRREGYTF TGTGCCAGCAGTTACTCGGATCGACGGGAGGGCTACACCTTC
18 NA TRBJ1-5 NA TRBV2 CASSDPRQGEVSNQPQHF TGTGCCAGCAGTGACCCCCGCCAGGGCGAAGTTAGCAATCAGCCCCAGCATTTT
16 NA TRBJ1-4 NA TRBV10-2 CASSDEGDATNEKLFF TGCGCCAGCAGTGATGAGGGGGATGCAACTAATGAAAAACTGTTTTTT
13 few TRBJ1-1 NA TRBV6-2/TRBV6-3 CASSWRVRTEAFF TGTGCCAGCAGTTGGAGGGTTCGTACTGAAGCTTTCTTT
14 NA TRBJ1-5 NA TRBV7-2 CASSLVYSNQPQHF TGTGCCAGCAGCTTAGTCTACAGCAATCAGCCCCAGCATTTT
14 NA TRBJ2-4 TRBD1 TRBV7-2 CASSFGTAENIQYF TGTGCCAGCAGCTTCGGGACAGCCGAAAACATTCAGTACTTC
16 NA TRBJ1-5 NA TRBV6-2/TRBV6-3 CASSYGILRRSQPQHF TGTGCCAGCAGTTACGGTATACTCCGACGGAGTCAGCCCCAGCATTTT
12 NA TRBJ1-1 NA TRBV12-3/TRBV12-4 CASSPLGGEAFF TGTGCCAGCAGTCCCCTGGGGGGTGAAGCTTTCTTT
14 NA TRBJ2-7 NA TRBV11-2 CASSFIRVPEEQYF TGTGCCAGCAGCTTTATCCGGGTCCCAGAGGAGCAGTACTTC
13 NA TRBJ1-3 NA TRBV3-1/TRBV3-2 CASSVVSGNTIYF TGTGCCAGCAGCGTTGTGTCGGGAAACACCATATATTTT
15 NA TRBJ1-1 NA TRBV4-1 CASSQDRHLGTEAFF TGCGCCAGCAGCCAAGATCGACACCTGGGCACTGAAGCTTTCTTT
14 NA TRBJ2-3 NA TRBV29-1 CSAGPSSGTDTQYF TGCAGCGCTGGGCCCTCGTCGGGCACAGATACGCAGTATTTT
15 NA TRBJ1-5 NA TRBV11-2 CASSETGFSPQPQHF TGTGCCAGCAGCGAAACAGGGTTTAGCCCGCAGCCCCAGCATTTT
16 NA TRBJ2-7 NA TRBV21-1 CASSKGVQGAASEQYF TGTGCCAGCAGCAAAGGGGTACAGGGGGCCGCCTCCGAGCAGTACTTC
15 NA TRBJ2-7 TRBD1 TRBV18 CASSAGSDRSYEQYF TGTGCCAGCTCAGCCGGTTCGGACAGGTCCTACGAGCAGTACTTC
12 NA TRBJ1-2 NA TRBV30 CAWGANTGGYTF TGTGCCTGGGGGGCTAATACGGGTGGCTACACCTTC
20 NA TRBJ2-4 NA TRBV7-6 CASSLGGGQQASLSKNIQYF TGTGCCAGCAGCTTAGGGGGGGGGCAACAGGCCTCCTTATCCAAAAACATTCAGTACTTC
12 NA TRBJ2-5 NA TRBV2 CASSEGGATQYF TGTGCCAGCAGTGAAGGCGGTGCGACCCAGTACTTC
14 NA TRBJ2-7 TRBD2 TRBV5-4 CASSPPGGNYEQYF TGTGCCAGCAGCCCCCCGGGGGGTAATTACGAGCAGTACTTC
14 NA TRBJ2-5 NA TRBV5-1 CASSLVTSRETQYF TGCGCCAGCAGCTTGGTTACTAGTAGAGAGACCCAGTACTTC
15 few TRBJ1-1 NA TRBV30 CAWSVGWGQSTEAFF TGTGCCTGGAGTGTAGGCTGGGGGCAAAGCACTGAAGCTTTCTTT
15 NA TRBJ2-1 NA TRBV9 CASSSGGGARNEQFF TGTGCCAGCAGCTCGGGGGGCGGGGCCCGCAATGAGCAGTTCTTC
11 NA TRBJ2-7 NA TRBV30 CAWSGDYEQYF TGTGCCTGGAGTGGAGACTACGAGCAGTACTTC
16 NA TRBJ1-5 TRBD1 TRBV7-6 CASRERLDRGYQPQHF TGTGCCAGCAGGGAGAGGCTGGACAGGGGATATCAGCCCCAGCATTTT
14 few TRBJ1-2 NA TRBV18 CASSPPHRSYGYTF TGTGCCAGCTCCCCACCCCACAGGTCCTATGGCTACACCTTC
16 NA TRBJ1-6 TRBD1 TRBV14 CASSQAAGTGVSPLHF TGTGCCAGCAGCCAAGCCGCGGGGACAGGGGTTTCACCCCTCCACTTT
12 NA TRBJ2-2 NA TRBV27 CASSFLTGELFF TGTGCCAGCAGTTTTCTGACCGGGGAGCTGTTTTTT